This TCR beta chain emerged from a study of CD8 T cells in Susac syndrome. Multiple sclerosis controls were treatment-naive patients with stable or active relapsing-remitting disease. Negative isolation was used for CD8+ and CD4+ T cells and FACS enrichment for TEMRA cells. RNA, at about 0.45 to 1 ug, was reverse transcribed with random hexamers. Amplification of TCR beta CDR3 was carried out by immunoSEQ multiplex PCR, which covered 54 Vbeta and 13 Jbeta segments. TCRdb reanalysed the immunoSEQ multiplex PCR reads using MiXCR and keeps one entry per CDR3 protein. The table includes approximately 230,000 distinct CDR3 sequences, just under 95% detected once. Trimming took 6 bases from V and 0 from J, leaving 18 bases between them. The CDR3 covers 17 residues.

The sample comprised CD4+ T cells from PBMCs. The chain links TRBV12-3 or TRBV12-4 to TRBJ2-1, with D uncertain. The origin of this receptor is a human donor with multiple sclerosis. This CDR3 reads CASSRSLGTSSYNEQFF. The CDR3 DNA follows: TGTGCCAGCAGCCGGAGTCTAGGAACAAGCTCCTACAATGAGCAGTTCTTC.